This TCR beta chain emerged from a study of blood T cells in healthy people across ages. General observations from the study: The long-lived group displayed more naive CD4+ cells, plus higher diversity, than the aged donors did. Unsorted PBMCs ruled out conclusive naive versus antigen-experienced comparison. Diversity was estimated from one million T cells, and these estimates were considered underestimates.

Germline lookup yields CDR1 SGHNT and CDR2 YYREEE (reference sequence). The CDR3 is 16 residues long. The ends were cut back, 1 base at V and 0 bases at J, with 14 bases in the middle. A remark on this clonotype: The target antigen is unknown.

Using a J-beta primer mix together with a sample-barcoded 5' primer, a second PCR was run for about 6 to 12 cycles. Each cDNA molecule was tagged by a template-switch adaptor that had 12 random nucleotides. TCRdb reanalysed the 5' RACE reads using MiXCR and keeps one entry per CDR3 protein. The data hold over a million distinct CDR3 sequences, with roughly 45% observed a single time. The chain links TRBV5-4 to TRBJ2-7, with D unresolved. Sequencing was performed on blood. This receptor was identified in a woman aged 60-75 years in good health. Written as DNA, the CDR3 is TGTGCCAGCAGCTTGCCCGGTCGGTCCCTCTCCTACGAGCAGTACTTC. Its translation: CASSLPGRSLSYEQYF. Full variable domain (missing parts from reference TRBV5-4 and TRBJ2-7): ETGVTQSPTHLIKTRGQQVTLRCSSQSGHNTVSWYQQALGQGPQFIFQYYREEENGRGNFPPRFSGLQFPNYSSELNVNALELDDSALYLCASSLPGRSLSYEQYFGPGTRLTVT.